The subject of this entry is one T cell receptor (beta chain). These data originate in a study of T-cell memory formation after mild COVID-19. From the 5' RACE reads, TCRdb called clonotypes with MiXCR, one entry per CDR3 protein. Of around 150,000 distinct CDR3 sequences listed, around a tenth were seen once; the top ten hold approximately 3.8%. Germline CDR1 LNHNV, CDR2 YYDKDF (reference sequence). With 2 bases removed from V and 9 bases from J, the gap between germline ends came to 13 bases. The CDR3 runs 13 residues. The specimen sequenced was PBMCs or a T cell subset sorted from them (not recorded which). The source is a man aged 18 to 35 who had mild COVID-19 (a few samples of this study predate the infection). Cell type and time point are not known. J is TRBJ1-1 and V is TRBV15; D gene ambiguous. The DNA for the CDR3 is TGTGCCACCAGCAGACCTCGAGGAGGCCAAGCTTTCTTT. Its protein product is CATSRPRGGQAFF.